A selection of T cell receptor beta chains follows, all from one sample in a study of shared clonotypes between healthy human individuals. Method: immunoSEQ multiplex PCR; TCRdb's copy keeps in-frame clones and lacks some. Among approximately 2,000,000 clones listed, 85% to 95% were seen once. The source material was naive CD4+ T cells from PBMCs. These TCRs come from a man aged 18-30 years in good health. Some clones in this sample may be carry-over from other donors' samples. CDR3s leave out the opening cysteine and the closing phenylalanine or tryptophan. Each record gives: V gene, J gene, clone size, CDR3 protein. Rows give clone size only sometimes, using once, few, many, or a class for an expanded clone.

v_gene: TRBV27
j_gene: TRBJ1-5
abundance: -
CDR3aa: ASSRDTIDADLYQPQH

v_gene: TRBV6-1
j_gene: TRBJ1-5
abundance: once
CDR3aa: ASSGWGVDQPQH

v_gene: TRBV28
j_gene: TRBJ2-7
abundance: -
CDR3aa: AVRSLWPTYEQY

v_gene: TRBV30
j_gene: TRBJ2-3
abundance: -
CDR3aa: AWGSGPTDTQY

v_gene: TRBV4-3
j_gene: TRBJ2-1
abundance: -
CDR3aa: ASSQTSGRASSYNEQF

v_gene: TRBV30
j_gene: TRBJ1-2
abundance: -
CDR3aa: AWSGLGTNYGYT

v_gene: TRBV5-1
j_gene: TRBJ2-3
abundance: -
CDR3aa: ASSPRTGGMADTQY

v_gene: TRBV27
j_gene: TRBJ1-1
abundance: -
CDR3aa: ASSLALRNTEAF

v_gene: TRBV28
j_gene: TRBJ1-2
abundance: -
CDR3aa: ASSFSGGGNYGYT

v_gene: TRBV7-9
j_gene: TRBJ1-1
abundance: -
CDR3aa: ASSPWGQGRGGLNTEAF

v_gene: TRBV28
j_gene: TRBJ1-1
abundance: -
CDR3aa: ASSLSQGGNTEAF

v_gene: TRBV7-9
j_gene: TRBJ1-4
abundance: -
CDR3aa: ASSLGSRRTNEKLF

v_gene: TRBV28
j_gene: TRBJ2-5
abundance: -
CDR3aa: ASSLGATSYQETQY

v_gene: TRBV28
j_gene: TRBJ2-2
abundance: -
CDR3aa: ASSPQPGLAGTGELF

v_gene: TRBV6-6
j_gene: TRBJ2-2
abundance: -
CDR3aa: ASSKPGELF

v_gene: TRBV7-2
j_gene: TRBJ1-1
abundance: -
CDR3aa: ASTNWVNTEAF

v_gene: TRBV4-1
j_gene: TRBJ1-3
abundance: -
CDR3aa: ASSQDARSSGNTIY

v_gene: TRBV29-1
j_gene: TRBJ2-7
abundance: -
CDR3aa: SAAKVGAEEQY

v_gene: TRBV5-1
j_gene: TRBJ2-1
abundance: -
CDR3aa: ASTLTSGKFGEQF

v_gene: TRBV6-6
j_gene: TRBJ2-7
abundance: -
CDR3aa: ASSPGTGDYEQY

v_gene: TRBV11-2
j_gene: TRBJ2-2
abundance: -
CDR3aa: ASSLVQLNTGELF

v_gene: TRBV29-1
j_gene: TRBJ2-5
abundance: -
CDR3aa: SWRQGSQETQY

v_gene: TRBV6-1
j_gene: TRBJ2-1
abundance: -
CDR3aa: ASSVKGGQNNEQF

v_gene: TRBV27
j_gene: TRBJ2-7
abundance: -
CDR3aa: ASSRPGQVSYEQY

v_gene: TRBV5-1
j_gene: TRBJ1-3
abundance: -
CDR3aa: ASSLTSGRFGNTIY

v_gene: TRBV2
j_gene: TRBJ1-5
abundance: -
CDR3aa: ASSEGVSQGLRKPQH

v_gene: TRBV5-1
j_gene: TRBJ2-5
abundance: -
CDR3aa: ASTSAETQY

v_gene: TRBV5-1
j_gene: TRBJ2-7
abundance: once
CDR3aa: ASSLVAGDSYEQY

v_gene: TRBV28
j_gene: TRBJ2-4
abundance: few
CDR3aa: ASSLVGRGGNIQY

v_gene: TRBV19
j_gene: TRBJ2-7
abundance: -
CDR3aa: ASSHPGQGWYEQY

v_gene: TRBV9
j_gene: TRBJ2-2
abundance: -
CDR3aa: ASSVGNLPGELF

v_gene: TRBV19
j_gene: TRBJ1-1
abundance: few
CDR3aa: ASSRGANTEAF

v_gene: TRBV30
j_gene: TRBJ2-5
abundance: -
CDR3aa: AWSRTILGIAETQY

v_gene: TRBV7-9
j_gene: TRBJ2-1
abundance: -
CDR3aa: ASSYGQVLADEQF

v_gene: TRBV6-5
j_gene: TRBJ1-5
abundance: once
CDR3aa: ASRPPGYSNQPQH

v_gene: TRBV7-9
j_gene: TRBJ2-7
abundance: -
CDR3aa: ASSFKGNHEQY

v_gene: TRBV5-1
j_gene: TRBJ2-1
abundance: -
CDR3aa: ASPGVKTSGILSYNEQF

v_gene: TRBV7-9
j_gene: TRBJ2-7
abundance: -
CDR3aa: ASTPGGISYEQY

v_gene: TRBV7-2
j_gene: TRBJ2-7
abundance: -
CDR3aa: ASSFDRGGEQY

v_gene: TRBV25-1
j_gene: TRBJ2-5
abundance: -
CDR3aa: ASSEPSGSYETQY

v_gene: TRBV5-1
j_gene: TRBJ2-7
abundance: -
CDR3aa: VSSITAGVDEQY